This T cell receptor beta chain was captured in a study of neoadjuvant anti-PD-1 for oral cavity cancer. Study overall: Patients without progression received a fourth nivolumab dose around day 43, then surgical resection on days 50-56.

Profiled with immunoSEQ multiplex PCR; TCRdb holds only in-frame clones, not every one. Of approximately 37,000 clones listed, 87% are singletons. Concerning this clone: Its antigen is not identified.

No culture or expansion preceded analysis of these blood cells. Overall study results and limits: Higher pretreatment blood Treg/Th17 ratios correlated with higher pretreatment blood and lower post-treatment tumor TCRbeta clonality. PBMC Gini-index clonality exceeded responders' in non-responders post-nivolumab.

The sample here was PBMCs, taken before nivolumab (anti-PD-1) treatment. This clonotype was obtained from a person between 40 and 85 years old with oral cavity squamous cell carcinoma.

The CDR3 region is CASSPTGVAGTDTQYF. The DNA of the CDR3 is TGTGCCAGCAGCCCTACAGGGGTTGCGGGCACAGATACGCAGTATTTT. The chain links TRBV7-7 to TRBJ2-3, with 7 bases matching TRBD1. Germline lookup yields CDR1 SSHAT and CDR2 FNYEAQ (reference sequence). CDR3 length: 16 amino acids. Trimming took 5 bases from V and 1 from J; bases not matched to a gene: 9.